This T cell receptor beta chain is drawn from a study of STAT5B mutations in CD4+ large granular lymphocyte leukemia. General study points: Data were not HLA-matched across samples. CD4-sorted patient repertoires seemed more clonal than healthy CD4+ repertoires.

The assay was immunoSEQ multiplex PCR, and TCRdb's table has in-frame clones only and misses some. This sample yields approximately 30,000 clones, of which roughly 75% are seen a single time; 3.1% belongs to the top ten. As for this clone: Antigen: not known.

What was sequenced was CD4+ T cells from blood buffy coats. This TCR derives from a human donor in good health.

The CDR3 loop is CASSFFGRASYEQYF. The CDR3 DNA is TGTGCCAGCAGCTTCTTCGGACGAGCCTCCTACGAGCAGTACTTC. The rearrangement links TRBV7-2 to TRBJ2-7; D remains unclear. The V gene lost 3 bases and the J gene lost 0 bases, with 12 bases spanning the gap. Germline V gene lookup returns CDR1 SGHTA and CDR2 FQGNSA. The CDR3 loop spans 15 amino acids.